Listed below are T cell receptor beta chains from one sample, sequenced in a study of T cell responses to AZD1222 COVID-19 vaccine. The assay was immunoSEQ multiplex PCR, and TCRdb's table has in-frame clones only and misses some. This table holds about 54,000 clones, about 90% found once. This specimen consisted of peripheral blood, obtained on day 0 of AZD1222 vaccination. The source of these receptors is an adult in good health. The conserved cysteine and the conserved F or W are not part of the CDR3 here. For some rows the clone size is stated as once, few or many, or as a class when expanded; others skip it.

ASSHGQGQETQY	TRBJ2-5	TRBV5-1	.
ASSGTSGYEQY	TRBJ2-7	TRBV19	once
ASSLVAGGFRNTIY	TRBJ1-3	TRBV7-9	.
ASSGTGAGYQPQH	TRBJ1-5	TRBV2	.
ASSLSPPSSHVFGTDTQY	TRBJ2-3	TRBV7-3	.
ASSNPGQGARFRSDTQY	TRBJ2-3	TRBV5-6	.
ASSLAGGANEQF	TRBJ2-1	TRBV5-4	.
ASSGDRVGPGEQY	TRBJ2-7	TRBV5-4	.
ASSPGATGVQETQY	TRBJ2-5	TRBV18	.
ASSSPGLRSYNEQF	TRBJ2-1	TRBV5-1	.
ASSITGLGYNSPLH	TRBJ1-6	TRBV19	.
ASSRGGQPYEQY	TRBJ2-7	TRBV5-6	.
ASSQELTGGPYEQY	TRBJ2-7	TRBV4-3	.
ASSQSGTYGYT	TRBJ1-2	TRBV16	.
ASSLNGGYGYT	TRBJ1-2	TRBV5-1	.
ASSQALGVDGYT	TRBJ1-2	TRBV4-3	.
ASSKQGLNTEAF	TRBJ1-1	TRBV6-5	few
ASSPPSLYNEQF	TRBJ2-1	TRBV18	.
ASSERTSGGATDTQY	TRBJ2-3	TRBV2	.
ATSDPTLEQF	TRBJ2-1	TRBV24-1	.
ASSSPEAF	TRBJ1-1	TRBV11-2	.
ASTQQGRNNQPQH	TRBJ1-5	TRBV19	.
ASSQEGAGGRNTQY	TRBJ2-3	TRBV4-1	once
AWSDLNEKLF	TRBJ1-4	TRBV30	.
ASSLRENTEAF	TRBJ1-1	TRBV27	.
ASSQGGQGYGYT	TRBJ1-2	TRBV3-1/TRBV3-2	.
ASSLAGGRTGTEAF	TRBJ1-1	TRBV7-6	.
ASSSTTVDNSPLH	TRBJ1-6	TRBV28	once
ASSRTSYEQY	TRBJ2-7	TRBV5-6	.
ASSDRKGGYT	TRBJ1-2	TRBV6-2/TRBV6-3	.
ASSPSGTFSYEQY	TRBJ2-7	TRBV18	.
ASSARDSGNSPLH	TRBJ1-6	TRBV7-2	.
ASSQDLGTRGEQY	TRBJ2-7	TRBV4-2	.
ASSHGGTATGELF	TRBJ2-2	TRBV14	.
SVEAPGRDDYGYT	TRBJ1-2	TRBV29-1	.
ASSMAQADTGELF	TRBJ2-2	TRBV19	.
ASSISGNPASGYT	TRBJ1-2	TRBV19	once
ASSPALSSGNTIY	TRBJ1-3	TRBV27	.
ASTSSGDYEQY	TRBJ2-7	TRBV14	.
ASSLRTGMGEQF	TRBJ2-1	TRBV7-6	.
ASSLSRGYNEQF	TRBJ2-1	TRBV7-2	.
ASSQGGGLNTEAF	TRBJ1-1	TRBV4-3	.
ASSTDRSSYEQY	TRBJ2-7	TRBV7-9	.
ASSYSSSVRNQPQH	TRBJ1-5	TRBV6-5	.
AIRPRAGGSYNEQF	TRBJ2-1	TRBV10-3	.
ASKIRTGLAYEQY	TRBJ2-7	TRBV27	.
ASSLNPGMNTEAF	TRBJ1-1	TRBV7-2	.
ASSQDRGTGVYGQY	TRBJ2-7	TRBV4-1	.
ASSFGQNTEAF	TRBJ1-1	TRBV12-3/TRBV12-4	.
ASSPGGHEQY	TRBJ2-7	TRBV18	.
ASSLGGLSGGYT	TRBJ1-2	TRBV5-1	.
ASSLSDPPGTD	TRBJ1-1	TRBV27	few
ASSLDGLNQPQH	TRBJ1-5	TRBV9	.
AISKGENTEAF	TRBJ1-1	TRBV10-3	.
ASSAGQNSPGELF	TRBJ2-2	TRBV7-8	.
ASSFPDRETEAF	TRBJ1-1	TRBV11-2	.
ASSAGQGATKNIQY	TRBJ2-4	TRBV5-6	.
ASSSFDEQY	TRBJ2-7	TRBV7-2	.